These T cell receptor beta chains were read from a single sample in a study of blood T cell repertoires in COVID-19. The data were produced by immunoSEQ multiplex PCR, yet TCRdb's version contains in-frame clones alone and is incomplete. The sample holds a few hundred thousand clones, roughly 80% seen once. Sequencing was performed on peripheral blood. All receptors come from a human donor in a cohort sampled during active COVID-19. The CDR3 runs from the conserved cysteine through the conserved F or W. The D gene is left open where the match is weak. Expanded clones get a size class; other rows say once, few or many, or leave the size out.

cdr3_nt cdr3_aa j_call v_call d_call clone_size
TGTGCCAGCAGGGACACTAGCAATCAGCCCCAGCATTTT CASRDTSNQPQHF TRBJ1-5 TRBV2 - -
TGTGCCAGCTGGGGTACAGGAGGCTACACCTTC CASWGTGGYTF TRBJ1-2 TRBV27 - -
TGTGCCAGTAGTCTGGGACAGATGAACACTGAAGCTTTCTTT CASSLGQMNTEAFF TRBJ1-1 TRBV19 TRBD1 -
TGTGCCAGCAGTTTGGTGGCAAAATGGGACAGGACCTACACTGAAGCTTTCTTT CASSLVAKWDRTYTEAFF TRBJ1-1 TRBV27 TRBD1 -
TGTGCCAGCAGCCCAAGGCCGGGACAGGGGGCAAATGAGCAGTTCTTC CASSPRPGQGANEQFF TRBJ2-1 TRBV7-3 TRBD1 -
TGTGCCAGCAGTTACGACAGGGGGGCTGGAAACACCATATATTTT CASSYDRGAGNTIYF TRBJ1-3 TRBV6-5 TRBD1 -
TGTGCCAGCAGTTTACCTCTCACTTTATTTACCGGGGAGCTGTTTTTT CASSLPLTLFTGELFF TRBJ2-2 TRBV27 - once
TGTGCCAGTACCGTACGACAGGGACTGAACACTGAAGCTTTCTTT CASTVRQGLNTEAFF TRBJ1-1 TRBV19 TRBD1 -
TGTGCCTGGAGTGTCGACAGGAACGAGCAGTACTTC CAWSVDRNEQYF TRBJ2-7 TRBV30 - few
TGTGCCAGCGCACCCAGGGCGGTGGGGAACACTGAAGCTTTCTTT CASAPRAVGNTEAFF TRBJ1-1 TRBV18 - once
TGTGCCAGTAGTATCGGGGGAATCACTGAAGCTTTCTTT CASSIGGITEAFF TRBJ1-1 TRBV19 - -
TGTGCCAGCAGCTTAGCGAGGACAGGGGTTACCGAGCAGTACTTC CASSLARTGVTEQYF TRBJ2-7 TRBV7-8 TRBD1 -
TGTGCCAGCAGCATGACTAGCGGGATTGCGAATGAGCAGTTCTTC CASSMTSGIANEQFF TRBJ2-1 TRBV11-3 TRBD2 -
TGTGCCAGCAGCAGACGTAGCGGGGAGCAGTTCTTC CASSRRSGEQFF TRBJ2-1 TRBV9 TRBD2 few
TGTGCCAGCAGCCGACTAGCGGGAACGTACGAGCAGTACTTC CASSRLAGTYEQYF TRBJ2-7 TRBV6-5 TRBD2 -
TGTGCCAGCAGCTTGCAGACTACTATGAACACTGAAGCTTTCTTT CASSLQTTMNTEAFF TRBJ1-1 TRBV7-2 - -